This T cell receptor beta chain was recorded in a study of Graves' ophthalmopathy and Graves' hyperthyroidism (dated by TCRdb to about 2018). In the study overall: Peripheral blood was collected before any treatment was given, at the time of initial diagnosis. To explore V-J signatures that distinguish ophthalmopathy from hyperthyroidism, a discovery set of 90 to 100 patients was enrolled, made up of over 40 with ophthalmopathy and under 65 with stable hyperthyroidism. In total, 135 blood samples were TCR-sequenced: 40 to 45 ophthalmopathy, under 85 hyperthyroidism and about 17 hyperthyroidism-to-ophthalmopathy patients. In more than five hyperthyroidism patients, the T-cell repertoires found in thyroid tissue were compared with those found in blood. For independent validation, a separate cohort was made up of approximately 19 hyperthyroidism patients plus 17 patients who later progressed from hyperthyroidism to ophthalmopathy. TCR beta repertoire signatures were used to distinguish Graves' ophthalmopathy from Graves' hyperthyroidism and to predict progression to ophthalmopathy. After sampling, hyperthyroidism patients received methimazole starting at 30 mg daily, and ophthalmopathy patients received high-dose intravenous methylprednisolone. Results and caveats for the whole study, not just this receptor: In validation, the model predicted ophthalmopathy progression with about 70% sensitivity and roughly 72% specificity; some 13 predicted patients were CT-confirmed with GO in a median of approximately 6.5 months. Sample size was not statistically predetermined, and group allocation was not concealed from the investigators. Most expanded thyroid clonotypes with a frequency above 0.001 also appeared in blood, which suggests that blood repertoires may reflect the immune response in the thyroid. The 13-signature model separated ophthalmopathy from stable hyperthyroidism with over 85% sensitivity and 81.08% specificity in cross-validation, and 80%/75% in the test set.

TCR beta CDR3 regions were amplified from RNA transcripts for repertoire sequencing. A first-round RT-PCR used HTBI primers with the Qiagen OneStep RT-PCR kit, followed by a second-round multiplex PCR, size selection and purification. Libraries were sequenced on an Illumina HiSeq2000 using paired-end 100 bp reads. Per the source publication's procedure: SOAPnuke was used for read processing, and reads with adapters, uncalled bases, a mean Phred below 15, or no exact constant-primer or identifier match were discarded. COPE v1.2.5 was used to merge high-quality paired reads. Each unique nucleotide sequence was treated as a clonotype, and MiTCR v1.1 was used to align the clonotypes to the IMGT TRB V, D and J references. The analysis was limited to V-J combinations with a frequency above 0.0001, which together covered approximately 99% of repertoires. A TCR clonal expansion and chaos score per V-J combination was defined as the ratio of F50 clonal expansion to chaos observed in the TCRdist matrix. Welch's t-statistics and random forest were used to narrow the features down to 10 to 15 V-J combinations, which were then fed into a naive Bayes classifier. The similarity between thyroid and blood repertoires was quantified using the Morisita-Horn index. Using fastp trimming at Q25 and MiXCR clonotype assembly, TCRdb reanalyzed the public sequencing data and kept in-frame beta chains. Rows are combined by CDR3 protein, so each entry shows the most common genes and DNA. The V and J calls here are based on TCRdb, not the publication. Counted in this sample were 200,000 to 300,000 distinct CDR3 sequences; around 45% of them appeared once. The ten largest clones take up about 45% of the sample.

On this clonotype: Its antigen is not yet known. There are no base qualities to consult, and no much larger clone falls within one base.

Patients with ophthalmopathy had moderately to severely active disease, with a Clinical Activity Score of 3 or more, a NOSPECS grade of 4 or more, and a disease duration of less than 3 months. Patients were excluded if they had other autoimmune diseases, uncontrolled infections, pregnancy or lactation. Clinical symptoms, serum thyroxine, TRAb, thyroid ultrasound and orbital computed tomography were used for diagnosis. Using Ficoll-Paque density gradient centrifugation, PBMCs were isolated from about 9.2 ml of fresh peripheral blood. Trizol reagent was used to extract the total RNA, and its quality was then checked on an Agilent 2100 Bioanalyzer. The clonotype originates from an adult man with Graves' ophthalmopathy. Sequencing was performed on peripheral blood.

Here the CDR3 is given as CASRDMTGNPYEQYF. At the DNA level, the sequence is TGCGCCAGCAGAGACATGACAGGGAACCCCTACGAGCAGTACTTC. This chain is built from TRBV10-2 and TRBJ2-7; 7 bases in between match TRBD1. The CDR3 starts with the cysteine, ends with the phenylalanine, and has 15 residues. The read is trimmed to its CDR3 DNA, 45 bases read in frame from base 1. The germline V gene yields WSHSY for CDR1 and SAAADI for CDR2. V lost 6 bases and J lost 2 bases, and the count of bases not matched to a germline gene is 10.